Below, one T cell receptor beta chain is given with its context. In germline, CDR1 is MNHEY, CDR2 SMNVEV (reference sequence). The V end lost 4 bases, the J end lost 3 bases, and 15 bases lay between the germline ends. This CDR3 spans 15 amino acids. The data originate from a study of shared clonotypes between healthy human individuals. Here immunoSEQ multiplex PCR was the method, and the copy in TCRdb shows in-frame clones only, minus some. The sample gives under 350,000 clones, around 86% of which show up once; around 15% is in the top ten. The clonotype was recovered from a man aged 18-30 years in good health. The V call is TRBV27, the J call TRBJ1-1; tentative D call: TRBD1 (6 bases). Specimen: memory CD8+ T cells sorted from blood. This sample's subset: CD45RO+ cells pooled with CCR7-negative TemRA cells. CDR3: CASSSSGGGYTEAFF. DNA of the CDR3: TGTGCCAGCAGTTCATCTGGGGGGGGCTACACTGAAGCTTTCTTT.